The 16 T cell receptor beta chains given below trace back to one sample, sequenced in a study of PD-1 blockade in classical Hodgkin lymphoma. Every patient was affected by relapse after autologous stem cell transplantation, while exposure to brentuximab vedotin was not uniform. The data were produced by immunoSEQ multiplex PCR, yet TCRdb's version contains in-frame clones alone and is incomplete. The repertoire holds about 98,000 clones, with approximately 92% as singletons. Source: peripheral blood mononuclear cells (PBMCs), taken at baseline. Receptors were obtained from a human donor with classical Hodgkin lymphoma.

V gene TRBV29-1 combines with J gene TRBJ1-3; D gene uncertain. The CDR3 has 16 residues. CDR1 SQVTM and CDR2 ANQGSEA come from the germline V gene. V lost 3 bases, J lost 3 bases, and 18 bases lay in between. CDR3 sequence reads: CSVESETRTNGNTIYF. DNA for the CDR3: TGCAGCGTTGAGTCGGAGACCAGAACGAATGGAAACACCATATATTTT.

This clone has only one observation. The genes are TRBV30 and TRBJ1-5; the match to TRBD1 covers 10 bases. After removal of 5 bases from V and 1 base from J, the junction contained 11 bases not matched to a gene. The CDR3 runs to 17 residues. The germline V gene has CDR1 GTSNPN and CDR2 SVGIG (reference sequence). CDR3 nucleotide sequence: TGTGCCTGGGGCCCCGGACAGGGGGGTATGAGCAATCAGCCCCAGCATTTT. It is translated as CAWGPGQGGMSNQPQHF.

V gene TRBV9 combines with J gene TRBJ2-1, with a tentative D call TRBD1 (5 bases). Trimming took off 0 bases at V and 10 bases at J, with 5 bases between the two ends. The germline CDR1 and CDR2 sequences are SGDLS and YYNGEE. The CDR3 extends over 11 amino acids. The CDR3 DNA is TGTGCCAGCAGCGTAGGGGGCGAGCAGTTCTTC. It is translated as CASSVGGEQFF.

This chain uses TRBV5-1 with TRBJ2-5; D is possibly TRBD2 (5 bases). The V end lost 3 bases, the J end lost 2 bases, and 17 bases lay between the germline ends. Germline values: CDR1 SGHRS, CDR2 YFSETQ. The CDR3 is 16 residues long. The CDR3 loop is CASSSLLESYQETQYF. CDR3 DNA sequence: TGCGCCAGCAGCTCCCTACTAGAATCCTATCAAGAGACCCAGTACTTC.

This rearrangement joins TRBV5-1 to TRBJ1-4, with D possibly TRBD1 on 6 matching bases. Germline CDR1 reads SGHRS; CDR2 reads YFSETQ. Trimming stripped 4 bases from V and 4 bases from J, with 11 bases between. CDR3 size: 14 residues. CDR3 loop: CASSIGQRNEKLFF. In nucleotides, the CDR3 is TGCGCCAGCAGCATTGGACAGCGTAATGAAAAACTGTTTTTT.

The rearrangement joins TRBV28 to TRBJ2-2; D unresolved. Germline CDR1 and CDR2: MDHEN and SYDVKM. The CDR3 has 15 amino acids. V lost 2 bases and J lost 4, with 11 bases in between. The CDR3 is CASSLPRGVTGELFF. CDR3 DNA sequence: TGTGCCAGCAGTTTACCCCGTGGGGTCACCGGGGAGCTGTTTTTT.

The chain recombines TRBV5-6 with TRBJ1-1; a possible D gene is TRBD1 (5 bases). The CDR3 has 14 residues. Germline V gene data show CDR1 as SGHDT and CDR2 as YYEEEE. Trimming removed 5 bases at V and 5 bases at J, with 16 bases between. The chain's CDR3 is CASRTVGRTTEAFF. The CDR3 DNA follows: TGTGCCAGCAGGACGGTGGGGCGGACGACTGAAGCTTTCTTT. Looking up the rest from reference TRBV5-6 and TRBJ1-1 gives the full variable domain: DAGVTQSPTHLIKTRGQQVTLRCSPKSGHDTVSWYQQALGQGPQFIFQYYEEEERQRGNFPDRFSGHQFPNYSSELNVNALLLGDSALYLCASRTVGRTTEAFFGQGTRLTVV.

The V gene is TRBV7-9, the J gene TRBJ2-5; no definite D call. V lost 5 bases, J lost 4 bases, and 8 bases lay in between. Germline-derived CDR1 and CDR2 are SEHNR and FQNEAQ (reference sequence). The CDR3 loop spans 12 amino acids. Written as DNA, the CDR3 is TGTGCCAGCAGCACCGGAGTAGAGACCCAGTACTTC. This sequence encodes CASSTGVETQYF.

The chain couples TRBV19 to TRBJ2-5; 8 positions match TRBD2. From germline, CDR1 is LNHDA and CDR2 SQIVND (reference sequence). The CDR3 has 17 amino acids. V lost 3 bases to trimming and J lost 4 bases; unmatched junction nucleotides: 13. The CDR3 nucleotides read TGTGCCAGTAGTATGATGCCCGGGAGCGGGAGAGCAGAGACCCAGTACTTC. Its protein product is CASSMMPGSGRAETQYF.

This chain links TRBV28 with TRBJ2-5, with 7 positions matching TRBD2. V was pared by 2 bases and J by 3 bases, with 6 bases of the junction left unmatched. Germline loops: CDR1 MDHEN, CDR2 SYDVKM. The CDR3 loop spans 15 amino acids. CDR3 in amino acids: CASSLPGGREETQYF. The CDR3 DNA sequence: TGTGCCAGCAGTTTACCGGGGGGAAGGGAAGAGACCCAGTACTTC.

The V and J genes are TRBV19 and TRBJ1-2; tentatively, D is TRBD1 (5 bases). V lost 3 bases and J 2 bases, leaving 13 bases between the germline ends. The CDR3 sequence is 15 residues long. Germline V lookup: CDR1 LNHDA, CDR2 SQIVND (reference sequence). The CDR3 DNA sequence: TGTGCCAGTAGTATGCCGGGACGGGGAAACTATGGCTACACCTTC. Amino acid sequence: CASSMPGRGNYGYTF.

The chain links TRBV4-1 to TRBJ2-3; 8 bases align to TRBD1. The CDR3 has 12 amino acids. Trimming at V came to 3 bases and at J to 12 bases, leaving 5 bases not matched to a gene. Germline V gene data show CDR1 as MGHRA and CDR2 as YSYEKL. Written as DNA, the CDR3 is TGCGCCAGCAGCCACGGACAGGGAAATCAGTATTTT. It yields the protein CASSHGQGNQYF.

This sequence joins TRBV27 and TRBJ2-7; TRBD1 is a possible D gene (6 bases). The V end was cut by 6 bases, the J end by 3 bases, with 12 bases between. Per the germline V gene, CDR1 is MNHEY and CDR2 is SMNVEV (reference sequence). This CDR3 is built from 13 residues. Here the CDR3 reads CASRNRANYEQYF. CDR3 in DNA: TGTGCCAGCAGAAACAGGGCTAACTACGAGCAGTACTTC.

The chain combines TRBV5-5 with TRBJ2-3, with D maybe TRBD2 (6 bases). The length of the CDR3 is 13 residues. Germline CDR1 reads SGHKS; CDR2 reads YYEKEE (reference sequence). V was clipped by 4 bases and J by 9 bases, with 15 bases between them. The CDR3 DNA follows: TGTGCCAGCAGCCCGCTACCCGGGAGCACGCAGTATTTT. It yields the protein CASSPLPGSTQYF.

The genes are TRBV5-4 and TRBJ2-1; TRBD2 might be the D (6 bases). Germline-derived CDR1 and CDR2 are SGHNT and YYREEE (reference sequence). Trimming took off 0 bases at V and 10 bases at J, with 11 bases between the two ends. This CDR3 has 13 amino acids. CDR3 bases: TGTGCCAGCAGCTTGGAAATAGCGGAAGAGCAGTTCTTC. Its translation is CASSLEIAEEQFF.

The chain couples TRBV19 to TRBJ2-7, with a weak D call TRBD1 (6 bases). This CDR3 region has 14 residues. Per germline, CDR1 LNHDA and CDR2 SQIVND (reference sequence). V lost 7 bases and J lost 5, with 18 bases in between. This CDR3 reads CASTSPQGKNEQYF. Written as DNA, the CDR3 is TGTGCCAGTACCTCTCCCCAGGGGAAGAACGAGCAGTACTTC.